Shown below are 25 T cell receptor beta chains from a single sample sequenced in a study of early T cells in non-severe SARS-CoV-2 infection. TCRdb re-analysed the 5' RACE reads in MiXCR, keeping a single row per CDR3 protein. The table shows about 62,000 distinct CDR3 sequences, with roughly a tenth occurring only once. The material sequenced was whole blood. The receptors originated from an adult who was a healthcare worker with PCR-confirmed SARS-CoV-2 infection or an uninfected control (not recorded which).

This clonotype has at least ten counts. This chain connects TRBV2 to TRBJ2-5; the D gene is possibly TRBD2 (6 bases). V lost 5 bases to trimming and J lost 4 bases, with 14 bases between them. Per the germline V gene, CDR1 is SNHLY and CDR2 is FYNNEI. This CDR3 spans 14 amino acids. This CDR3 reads CASSPGLVRETQYF. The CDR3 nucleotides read TGTGCCAGCAGTCCGGGACTCGTCCGAGAGACCCAGTACTTC.

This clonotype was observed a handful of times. The CDR3 nucleotides are TGTGCCAGCAGCCCCTCCGCAGGGATATACGGCTACACCTTC. Its translation is CASSPSAGIYGYTF. The rearrangement uses TRBV7-6 and TRBJ1-2, with a weak D call TRBD1 (5 bases). V was clipped by 5 bases and J by 8 bases, with 18 bases between them. CDR3 length equals 14 residues. CDR1 and CDR2 from the germline V gene are SGHVS and FNYEAQ.

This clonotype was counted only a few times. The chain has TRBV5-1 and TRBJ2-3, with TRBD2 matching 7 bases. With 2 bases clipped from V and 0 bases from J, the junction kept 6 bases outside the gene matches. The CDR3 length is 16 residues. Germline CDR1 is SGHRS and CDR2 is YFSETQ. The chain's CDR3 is CASSFTGGPSTDTQYF. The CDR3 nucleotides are TGCGCCAGCAGCTTTACGGGGGGTCCTAGCACAGATACGCAGTATTTT.

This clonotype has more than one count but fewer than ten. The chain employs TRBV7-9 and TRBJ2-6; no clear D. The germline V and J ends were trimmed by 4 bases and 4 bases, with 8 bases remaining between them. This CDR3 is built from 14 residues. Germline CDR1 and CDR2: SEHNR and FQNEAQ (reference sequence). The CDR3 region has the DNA TGTGCCAGCAGCTGGAGCCTGGGGGCCAACGTCCTGACTTTC. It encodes CASSWSLGANVLTF. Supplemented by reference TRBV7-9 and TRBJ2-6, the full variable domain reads DTGVSQNPRHKITKRGQNVTFRCDPISEHNRLYWYRQTLGQGPEFLTYFQNEAQLEKSRLLSDRFSAERPKGSFSTLEIQRTEQGDSAMYLCASSWSLGANVLTFGAGSRLTVL.

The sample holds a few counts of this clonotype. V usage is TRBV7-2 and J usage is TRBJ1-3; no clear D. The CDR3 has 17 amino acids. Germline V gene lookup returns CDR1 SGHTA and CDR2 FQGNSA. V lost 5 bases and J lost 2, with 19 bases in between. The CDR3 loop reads CASSPSVRRTAGNTIYF. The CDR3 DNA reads TGTGCCAGCAGCCCATCCGTGAGACGGACCGCTGGAAACACCATATATTTT.

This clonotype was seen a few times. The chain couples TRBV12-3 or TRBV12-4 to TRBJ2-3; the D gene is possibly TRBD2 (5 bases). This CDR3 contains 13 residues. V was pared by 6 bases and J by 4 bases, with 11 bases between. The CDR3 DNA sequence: TGTGCCAGCAGGAGGACTGGGGCAGATACGCAGTATTTT. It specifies CASRRTGADTQYF.

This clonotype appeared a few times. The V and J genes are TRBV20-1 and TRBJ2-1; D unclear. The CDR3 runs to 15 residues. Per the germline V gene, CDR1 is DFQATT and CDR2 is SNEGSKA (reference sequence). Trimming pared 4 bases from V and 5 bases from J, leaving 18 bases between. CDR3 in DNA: TGCAGTGCTACCGAGTCGAGACTTAGCCACAATGAGCAGTTCTTC. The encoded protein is CSATESRLSHNEQFF.

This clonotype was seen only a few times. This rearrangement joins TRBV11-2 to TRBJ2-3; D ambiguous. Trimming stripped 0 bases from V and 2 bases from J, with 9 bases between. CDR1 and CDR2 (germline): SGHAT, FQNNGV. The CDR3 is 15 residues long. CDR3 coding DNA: TGTGCCAGCAGCTTAGATACTGGGAACACAGATACGCAGTATTTT. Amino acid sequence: CASSLDTGNTDTQYF.

The CDR3 region has the DNA TGTGCCAGCAGCGGGACTCCCGAGGAAAAACTGTTTTTT. Translating gives CASSGTPEEKLFF. V usage is TRBV9 and J usage is TRBJ1-4, with D unresolved. The V end lost 3 bases, the J end lost 8 bases, and 11 bases lay between the germline ends. Per germline, CDR1 SGDLS and CDR2 YYNGEE. The CDR3 spans 13 residues.

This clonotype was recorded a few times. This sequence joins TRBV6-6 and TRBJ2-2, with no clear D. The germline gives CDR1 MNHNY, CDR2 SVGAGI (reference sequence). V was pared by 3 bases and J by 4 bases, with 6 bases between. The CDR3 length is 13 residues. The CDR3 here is CASSYLGTGELFF. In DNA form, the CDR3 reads TGTGCCAGCAGTTATTTGGGCACCGGGGAGCTGTTTTTT.

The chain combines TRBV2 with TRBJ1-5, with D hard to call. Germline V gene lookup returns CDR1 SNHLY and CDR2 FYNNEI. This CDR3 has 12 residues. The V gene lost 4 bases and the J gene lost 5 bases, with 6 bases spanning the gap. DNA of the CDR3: TGTGCCAGCAGTGGTCGGCATCAGCCCCAGCATTTT. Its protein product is CASSGRHQPQHF.

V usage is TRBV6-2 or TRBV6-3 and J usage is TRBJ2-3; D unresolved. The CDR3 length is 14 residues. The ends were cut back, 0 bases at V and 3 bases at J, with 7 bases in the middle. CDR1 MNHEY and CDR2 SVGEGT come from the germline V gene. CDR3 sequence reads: CASSYSILTDTQYF. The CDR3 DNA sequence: TGTGCCAGCAGTTACTCGATTCTAACAGATACGCAGTATTTT.

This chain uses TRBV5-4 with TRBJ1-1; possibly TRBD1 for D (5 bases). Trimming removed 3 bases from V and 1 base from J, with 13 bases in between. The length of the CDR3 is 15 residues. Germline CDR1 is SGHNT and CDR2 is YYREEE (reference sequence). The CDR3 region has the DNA TGTGCCAGCAGCTCCGCAGGGAGGGCGAACACTGAAGCTTTCTTT. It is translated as CASSSAGRANTEAFF.

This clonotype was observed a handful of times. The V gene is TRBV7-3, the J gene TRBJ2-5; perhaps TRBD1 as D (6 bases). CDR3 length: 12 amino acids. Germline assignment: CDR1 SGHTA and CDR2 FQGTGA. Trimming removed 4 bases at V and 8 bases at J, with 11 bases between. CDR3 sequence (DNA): TGTGCCAGCAGCTACGACAGGCGAACCCAGTACTTC. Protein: CASSYDRRTQYF.

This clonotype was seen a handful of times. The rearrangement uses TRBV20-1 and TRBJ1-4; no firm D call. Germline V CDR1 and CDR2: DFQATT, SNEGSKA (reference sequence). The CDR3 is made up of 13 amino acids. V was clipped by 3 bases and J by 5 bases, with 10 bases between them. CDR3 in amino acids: CSARPHRNEKLFF. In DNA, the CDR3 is TGCAGTGCTAGGCCCCATAGAAATGAAAAACTGTTTTTT.

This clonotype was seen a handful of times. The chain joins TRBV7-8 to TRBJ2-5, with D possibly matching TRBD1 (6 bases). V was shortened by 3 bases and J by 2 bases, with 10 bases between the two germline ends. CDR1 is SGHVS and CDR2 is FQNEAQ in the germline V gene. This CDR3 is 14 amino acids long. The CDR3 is CASSFTGPQETQYF. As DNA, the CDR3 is TGTGCCAGCAGCTTTACAGGGCCTCAAGAGACCCAGTACTTC.

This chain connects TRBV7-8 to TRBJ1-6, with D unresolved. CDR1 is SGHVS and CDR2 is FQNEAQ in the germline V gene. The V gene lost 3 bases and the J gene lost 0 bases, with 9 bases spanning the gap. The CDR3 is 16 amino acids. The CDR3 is CASSFSESSYNSPLHF. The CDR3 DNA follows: TGTGCCAGCAGCTTTTCCGAGAGCTCCTATAATTCACCCCTCCACTTT.

CDR3 sequence reads: CASSLDSRNSPLHF. In nucleotides, the CDR3 is TGTGCCAGCAGCCTCGACAGTAGGAATTCACCCCTCCACTTT. The chain recombines TRBV5-4 with TRBJ1-6; TRBD1 is a possible D gene (5 bases). The CDR3 has 14 residues. From germline, CDR1 is SGHNT and CDR2 YYREEE (reference sequence). Trimming removed 4 bases at V and 7 bases at J, with 12 bases between.

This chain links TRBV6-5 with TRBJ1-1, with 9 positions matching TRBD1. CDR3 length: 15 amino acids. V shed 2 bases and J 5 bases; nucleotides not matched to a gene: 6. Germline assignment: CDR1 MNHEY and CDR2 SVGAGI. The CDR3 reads CASSYRGQGRTEAFF. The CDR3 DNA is TGTGCCAGCAGTTACCGCGGACAGGGGAGGACTGAAGCTTTCTTT.

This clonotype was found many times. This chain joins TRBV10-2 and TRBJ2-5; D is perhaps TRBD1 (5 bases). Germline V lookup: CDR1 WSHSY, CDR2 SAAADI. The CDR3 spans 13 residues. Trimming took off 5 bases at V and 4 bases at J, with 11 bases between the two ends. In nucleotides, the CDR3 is TGCGCCAGCAGTCAGGGTAGGACAGAGACCCAGTACTTC. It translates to CASSQGRTETQYF.

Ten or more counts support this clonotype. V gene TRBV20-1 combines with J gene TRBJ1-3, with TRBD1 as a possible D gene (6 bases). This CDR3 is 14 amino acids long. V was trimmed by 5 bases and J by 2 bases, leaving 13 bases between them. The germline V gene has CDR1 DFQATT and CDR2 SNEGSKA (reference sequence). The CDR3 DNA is TGCAGTGCTCCAAAGGGGGGGCCTGGAAACACCATATATTTT. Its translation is CSAPKGGPGNTIYF.

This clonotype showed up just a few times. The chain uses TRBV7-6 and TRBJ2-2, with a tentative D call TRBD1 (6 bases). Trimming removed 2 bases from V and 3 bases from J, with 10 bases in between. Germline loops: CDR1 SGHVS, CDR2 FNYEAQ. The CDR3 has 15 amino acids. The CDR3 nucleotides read TGTGCCAGCAGCTTATCAGGGGAATACACCGGGGAGCTGTTTTTT. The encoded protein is CASSLSGEYTGELFF.

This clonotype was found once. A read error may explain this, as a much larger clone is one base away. The CDR3 sequence is CASSLEGTIRYGYSF. The CDR3 DNA sequence: TGTGCCAGCAGCTTAGAAGGGACAATACGCTATGGCTACTCCTTC. V and J are TRBV5-4 and TRBJ1-2, with D tentatively TRBD1 (6 bases). The CDR3 consists of 15 residues. Per germline, CDR1 SGHNT and CDR2 YYREEE (reference sequence).

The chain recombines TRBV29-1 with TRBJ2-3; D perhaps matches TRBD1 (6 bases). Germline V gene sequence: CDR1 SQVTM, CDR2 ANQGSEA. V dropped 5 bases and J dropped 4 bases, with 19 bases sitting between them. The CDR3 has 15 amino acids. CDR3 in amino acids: CSVPSLAGAADTQYF. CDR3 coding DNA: TGCAGCGTTCCATCATTGGCAGGGGCGGCAGATACGCAGTATTTT.

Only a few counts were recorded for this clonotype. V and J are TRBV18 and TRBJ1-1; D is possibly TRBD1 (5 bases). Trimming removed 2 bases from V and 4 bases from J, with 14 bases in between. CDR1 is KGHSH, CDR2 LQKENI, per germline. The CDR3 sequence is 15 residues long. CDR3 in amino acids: CASSPIVRGSTEAFF. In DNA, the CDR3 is TGTGCCAGCTCACCAATTGTAAGGGGAAGCACTGAAGCTTTCTTT.